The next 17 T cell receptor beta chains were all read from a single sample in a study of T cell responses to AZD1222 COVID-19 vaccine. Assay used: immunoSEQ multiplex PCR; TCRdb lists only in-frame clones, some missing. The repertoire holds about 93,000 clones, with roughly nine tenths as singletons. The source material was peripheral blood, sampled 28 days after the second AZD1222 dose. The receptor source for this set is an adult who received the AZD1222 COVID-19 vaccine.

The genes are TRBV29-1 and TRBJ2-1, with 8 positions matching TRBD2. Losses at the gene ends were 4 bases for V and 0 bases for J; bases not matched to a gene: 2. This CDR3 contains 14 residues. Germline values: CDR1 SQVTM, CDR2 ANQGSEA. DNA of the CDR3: TGCAGCGTTGCACTAGCGGCCTCCTACAATGAGCAGTTCTTC. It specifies CSVALAASYNEQFF.

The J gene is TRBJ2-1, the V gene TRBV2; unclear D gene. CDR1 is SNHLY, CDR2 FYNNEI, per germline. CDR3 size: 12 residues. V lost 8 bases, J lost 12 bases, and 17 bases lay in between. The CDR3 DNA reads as TGTGCCAGCGAAGTAAGTCCGGCGGCGCAGTTCTTC. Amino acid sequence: CASEVSPAAQFF.

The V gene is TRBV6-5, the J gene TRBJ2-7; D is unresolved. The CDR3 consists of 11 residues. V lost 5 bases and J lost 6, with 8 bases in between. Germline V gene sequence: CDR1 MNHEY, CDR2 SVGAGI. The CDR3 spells CASSPGSEQYF. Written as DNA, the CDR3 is TGTGCCAGCAGTCCAGGTTCCGAGCAGTACTTC.

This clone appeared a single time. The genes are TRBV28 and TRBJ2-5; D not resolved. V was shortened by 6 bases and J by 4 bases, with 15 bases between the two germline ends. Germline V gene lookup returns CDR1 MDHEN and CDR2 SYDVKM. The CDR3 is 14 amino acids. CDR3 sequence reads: CASRPALPGETQYF. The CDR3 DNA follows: TGTGCCAGCAGACCCGCCCTCCCGGGAGAGACCCAGTACTTC.

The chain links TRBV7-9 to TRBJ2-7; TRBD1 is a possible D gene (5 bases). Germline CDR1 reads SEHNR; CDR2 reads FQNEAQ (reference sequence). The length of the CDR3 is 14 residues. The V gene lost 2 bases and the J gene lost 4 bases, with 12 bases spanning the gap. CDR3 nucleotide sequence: TGTGCCAGCAGCTTAACCCAGGGCCCTTACGAGCAGTACTTC. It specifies CASSLTQGPYEQYF.

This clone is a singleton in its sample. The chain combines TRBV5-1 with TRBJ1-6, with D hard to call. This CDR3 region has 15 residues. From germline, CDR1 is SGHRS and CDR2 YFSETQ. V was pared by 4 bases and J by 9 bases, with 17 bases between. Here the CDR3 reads CASSLGWSGLSPLHF. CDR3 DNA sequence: TGCGCCAGCAGCCTAGGGTGGTCGGGCCTTTCACCCCTCCACTTT.

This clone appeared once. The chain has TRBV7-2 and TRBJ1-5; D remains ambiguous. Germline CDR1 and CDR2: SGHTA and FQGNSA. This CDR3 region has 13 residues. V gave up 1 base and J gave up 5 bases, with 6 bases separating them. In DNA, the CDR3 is TGTGCCAGCAGCTTAGGTCTGTATCAGCCCCAGCATTTT. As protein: CASSLGLYQPQHF.

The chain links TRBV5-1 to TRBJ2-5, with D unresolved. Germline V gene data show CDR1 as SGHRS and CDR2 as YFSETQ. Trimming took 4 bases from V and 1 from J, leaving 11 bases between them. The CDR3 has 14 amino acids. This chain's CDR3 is CASSPTVPQETQYF. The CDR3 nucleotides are TGCGCCAGCAGCCCAACAGTTCCCCAAGAGACCCAGTACTTC.

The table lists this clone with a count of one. The CDR3 sequence: CAALGHMNTEAFF. The CDR3, as DNA: TGTGCCGCCCTCGGACATATGAACACTGAAGCTTTCTTT. The chain links TRBV30 to TRBJ1-1; possible D gene TRBD1, 5 bases. The V gene lost 8 bases and the J gene lost 0 bases, with 13 bases spanning the gap. Germline CDR1 reads GTSNPN; CDR2 reads SVGIG (reference sequence). The CDR3 covers 13 residues. The full variable domain, its missing parts supplied by reference TRBV30 and TRBJ1-1, is SQTIHQWPATLVQPVGSPLSLECTVEGTSNPNLYWYRQAAGRGLQLLFYSVGIGQISSEVPQNLSASRPQDRQFILSSKKLLLSDSGFYLCAALGHMNTEAFFGQGTRLTVV.

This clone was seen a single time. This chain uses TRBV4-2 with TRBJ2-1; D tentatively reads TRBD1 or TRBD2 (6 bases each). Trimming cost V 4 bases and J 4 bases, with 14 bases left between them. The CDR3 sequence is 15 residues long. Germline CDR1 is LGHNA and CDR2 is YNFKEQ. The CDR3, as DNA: TGTGCCAGCAGCCGAACGGGGGCCCTTTACAATGAGCAGTTCTTC. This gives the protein CASSRTGALYNEQFF.

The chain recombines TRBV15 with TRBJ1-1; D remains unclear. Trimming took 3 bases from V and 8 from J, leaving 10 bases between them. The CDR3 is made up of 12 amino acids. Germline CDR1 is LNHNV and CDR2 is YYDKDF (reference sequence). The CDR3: CATSRIPGEAFF. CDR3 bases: TGTGCCACCAGCAGGATCCCGGGCGAAGCTTTCTTT.

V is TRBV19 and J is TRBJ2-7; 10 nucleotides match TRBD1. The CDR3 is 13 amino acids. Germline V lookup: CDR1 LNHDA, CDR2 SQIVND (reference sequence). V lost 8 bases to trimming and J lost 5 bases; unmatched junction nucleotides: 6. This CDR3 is CASVDRGFNEQYF. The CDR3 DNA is TGTGCCAGTGTGGACAGGGGGTTCAACGAGCAGTACTTC.

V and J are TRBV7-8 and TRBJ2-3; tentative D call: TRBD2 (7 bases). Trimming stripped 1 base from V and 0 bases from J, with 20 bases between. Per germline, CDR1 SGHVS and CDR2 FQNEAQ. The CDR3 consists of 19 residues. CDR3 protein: CASSLGWGGRKASTDTQYF. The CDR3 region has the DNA TGTGCCAGCAGCTTAGGATGGGGGGGGCGCAAAGCTAGCACAGATACGCAGTATTTT.

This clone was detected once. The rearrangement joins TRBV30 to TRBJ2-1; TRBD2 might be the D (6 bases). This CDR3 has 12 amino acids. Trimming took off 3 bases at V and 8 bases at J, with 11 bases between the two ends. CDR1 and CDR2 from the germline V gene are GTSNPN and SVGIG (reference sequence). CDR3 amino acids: CAWRDWRDEQFF. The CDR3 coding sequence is TGTGCCTGGAGAGACTGGAGGGATGAGCAGTTCTTC.

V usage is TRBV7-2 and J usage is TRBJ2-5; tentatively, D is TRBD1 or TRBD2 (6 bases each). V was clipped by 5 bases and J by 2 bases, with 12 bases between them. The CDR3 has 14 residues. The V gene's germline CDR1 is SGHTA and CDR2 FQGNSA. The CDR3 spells CASSPGDFQETQYF. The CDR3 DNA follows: TGTGCCAGCAGCCCAGGGGACTTTCAAGAGACCCAGTACTTC.

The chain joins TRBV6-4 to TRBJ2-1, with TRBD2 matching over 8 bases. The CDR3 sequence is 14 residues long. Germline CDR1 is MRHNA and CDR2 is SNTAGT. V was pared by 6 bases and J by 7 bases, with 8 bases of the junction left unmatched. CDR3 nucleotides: TGTGCCAGCAGCCCGGGACTAGAAGAGAATGAGCAGTTCTTC. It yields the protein CASSPGLEENEQFF.

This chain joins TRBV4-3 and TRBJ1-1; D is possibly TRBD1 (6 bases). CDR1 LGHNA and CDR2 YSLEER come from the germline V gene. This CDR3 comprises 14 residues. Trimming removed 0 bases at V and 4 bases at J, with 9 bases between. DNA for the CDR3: TGCGCCAGCAGCCAAGATTACAGGGTCACTGAAGCTTTCTTT. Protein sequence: CASSQDYRVTEAFF.